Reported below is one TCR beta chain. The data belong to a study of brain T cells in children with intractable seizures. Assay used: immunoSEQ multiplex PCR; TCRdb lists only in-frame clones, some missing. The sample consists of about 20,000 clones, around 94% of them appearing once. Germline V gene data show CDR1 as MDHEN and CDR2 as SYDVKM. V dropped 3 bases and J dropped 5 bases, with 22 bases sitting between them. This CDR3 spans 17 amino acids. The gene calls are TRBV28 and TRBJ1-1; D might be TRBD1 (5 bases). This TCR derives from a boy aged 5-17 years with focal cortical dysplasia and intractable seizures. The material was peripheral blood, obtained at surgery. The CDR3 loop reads CASSFGRVGRIRTEAFF. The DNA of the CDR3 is TGTGCCAGCAGTTTTGGTCGAGTGGGGCGTATAAGGACTGAAGCTTTCTTT.